This T cell receptor beta chain was recorded in a study of blood T cell repertoires in COVID-19. Study information: Italy, Spain and the United States were the sources of the convalescent and acute COVID-19 samples.

V was clipped by 1 base and J by 6 bases, with 12 bases between them. The CDR3 covers 14 residues. Germline CDR1 is SNHLY and CDR2 is FYNNEI. In the original workflow: Reference gene primer amplification gave nucleated cell count estimates. Only in-frame clones appear in the TCRdb table, and some are missing; sequencing was by immunoSEQ multiplex PCR. V and J calls and clone size are those listed in that table; D and trimming were worked out from the DNA. The profile shows under 200,000 clones, 85% to 90% of them singletons. This TCR was sampled from a woman aged 80 or older in a cohort sampled during active or convalescent COVID-19. Material for sequencing was peripheral blood. The J gene is TRBJ1-1, the V gene TRBV2, with D perhaps TRBD1 (6 bases). CDR3 loop: CASSEVGTSAEAFF. CDR3 nucleotides: TGTGCCAGCAGTGAAGTTGGGACATCTGCTGAAGCTTTCTTT.